This T cell receptor beta chain comes out of a study of radiation and T cells in renal cell carcinoma. Turning to the study itself: Nephrectomy followed 15 Gy stereotactic body radiation by 4 weeks.

Trimming left V 3 bases short and J 6 bases short, with 13 bases between. CDR1 and CDR2 (germline): LNHDA, SQIVND (reference sequence). CDR3 length: 14 amino acids. Method: immunoSEQ multiplex PCR; TCRdb's copy keeps in-frame clones and lacks some. This sample yields some 140,000 clones, of which over 75% are seen a single time; approximately 12% belongs to the top ten. Time point indicated: baseline pretreatment blood. Indicated treatment: 15 Gy SBRT to primary tumor, nephrectomy 4 weeks later. After SBRT, blood was collected at 2 and 4 weeks, plus baseline. J is TRBJ2-3 and V is TRBV19; D might be TRBD2 (7 bases). The source is a woman aged 50 to 65 with renal cell carcinoma. The sequences come from blood, collected from a patient whose treatment included radiotherapy and nephrectomy. CDR3 nucleotide sequence: TGTGCCAGTAGTATTCCGGGGGGCCCCGATACGCAGTATTTT. Translated: CASSIPGGPDTQYF.